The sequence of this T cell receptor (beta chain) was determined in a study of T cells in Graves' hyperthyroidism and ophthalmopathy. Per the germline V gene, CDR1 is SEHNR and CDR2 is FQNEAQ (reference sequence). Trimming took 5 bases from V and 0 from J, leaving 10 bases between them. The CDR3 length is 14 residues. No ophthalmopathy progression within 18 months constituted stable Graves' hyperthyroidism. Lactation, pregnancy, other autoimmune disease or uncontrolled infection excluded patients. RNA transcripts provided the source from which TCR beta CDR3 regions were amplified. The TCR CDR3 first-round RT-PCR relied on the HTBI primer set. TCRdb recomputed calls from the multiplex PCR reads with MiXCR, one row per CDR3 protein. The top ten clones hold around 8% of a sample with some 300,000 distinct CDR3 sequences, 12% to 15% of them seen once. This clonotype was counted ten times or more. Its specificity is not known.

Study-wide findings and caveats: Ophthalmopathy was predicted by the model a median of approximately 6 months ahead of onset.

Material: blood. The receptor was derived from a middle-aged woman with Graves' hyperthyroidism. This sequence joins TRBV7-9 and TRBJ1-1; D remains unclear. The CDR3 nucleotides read TGTGCCAGCAGCCCGGCGAAAATGAACACTGAAGCTTTCTTT. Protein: CASSPAKMNTEAFF.